Included here is one TCR beta chain sequence, with context. This sample stems from a study of radiation and T cells in renal cell carcinoma. Clones were read by immunoSEQ multiplex PCR, and TCRdb kept only the in-frame ones, dropping some. The profile shows over 25,000 clones, over 70% of them singletons. With 11 bases removed from V and 8 bases from J, the gap between germline ends came to 18 bases. CDR1 ENHRY and CDR2 SYGVKD come from the germline V gene. The CDR3 runs to 13 residues. Time point reported: blood 4 weeks post-SBRT, at nephrectomy. Treatment meaning: 15 Gy SBRT to primary tumor, nephrectomy 4 weeks later. Serial blood draws occurred at baseline and 2 and 4 weeks post-SBRT. The tumor was a clear cell renal cell carcinoma.

The sequences come from blood, collected from a patient whose treatment included radiotherapy and nephrectomy. The chain uses TRBV10-3 and TRBJ1-4, with D maybe TRBD1 (5 bases). The TCR was taken from a man aged 60 to 69 with renal cell carcinoma. The CDR3 here is CASAVGAGEKLFF. CDR3 DNA sequence: TGTGCCTCAGCCGTAGGGGCAGGGGAAAAACTGTTTTTT.